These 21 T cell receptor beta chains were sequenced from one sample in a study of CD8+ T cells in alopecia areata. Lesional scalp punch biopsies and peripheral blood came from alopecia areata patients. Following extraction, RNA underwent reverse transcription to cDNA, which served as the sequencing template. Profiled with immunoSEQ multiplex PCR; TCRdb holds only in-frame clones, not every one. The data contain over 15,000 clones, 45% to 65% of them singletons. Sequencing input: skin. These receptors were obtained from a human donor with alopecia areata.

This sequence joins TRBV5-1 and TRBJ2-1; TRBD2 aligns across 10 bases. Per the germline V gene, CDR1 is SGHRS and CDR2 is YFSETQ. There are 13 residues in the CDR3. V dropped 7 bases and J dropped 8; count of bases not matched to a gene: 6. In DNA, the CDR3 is TGCGCCAGCCGCCTAGCGGGAGTCGATGAGCAGTTCTTC. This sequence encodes CASRLAGVDEQFF.

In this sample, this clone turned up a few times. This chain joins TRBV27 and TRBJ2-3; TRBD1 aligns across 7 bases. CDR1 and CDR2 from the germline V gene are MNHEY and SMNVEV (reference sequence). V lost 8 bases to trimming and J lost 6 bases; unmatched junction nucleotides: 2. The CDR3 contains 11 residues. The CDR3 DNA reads TGTGCCAGCGTCAGGGGGGATACGCAGTATTTT. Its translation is CASVRGDTQYF.

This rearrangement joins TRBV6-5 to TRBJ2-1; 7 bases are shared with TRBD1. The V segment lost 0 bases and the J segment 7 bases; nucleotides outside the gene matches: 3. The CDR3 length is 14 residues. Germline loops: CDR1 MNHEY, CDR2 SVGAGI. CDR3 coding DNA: TGTGCCAGCAGTTACTCAGGGGGCCTGAATGAGCAGTTCTTC. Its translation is CASSYSGGLNEQFF.

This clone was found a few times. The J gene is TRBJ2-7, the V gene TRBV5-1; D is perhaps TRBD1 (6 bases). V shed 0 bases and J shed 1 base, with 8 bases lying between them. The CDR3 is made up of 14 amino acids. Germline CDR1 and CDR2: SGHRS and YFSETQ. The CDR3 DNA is TGCGCCAGCAGCTTGGTTGACAGGTCCTACGAGCAGTACTTC. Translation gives CASSLVDRSYEQYF.

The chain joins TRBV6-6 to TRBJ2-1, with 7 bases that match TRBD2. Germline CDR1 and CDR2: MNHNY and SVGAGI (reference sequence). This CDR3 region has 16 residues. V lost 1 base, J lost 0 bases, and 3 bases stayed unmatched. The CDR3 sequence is CASSYWAGDSYNEQFF. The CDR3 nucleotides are TGTGCCAGCAGTTACTGGGCGGGAGACTCCTACAATGAGCAGTTCTTC.

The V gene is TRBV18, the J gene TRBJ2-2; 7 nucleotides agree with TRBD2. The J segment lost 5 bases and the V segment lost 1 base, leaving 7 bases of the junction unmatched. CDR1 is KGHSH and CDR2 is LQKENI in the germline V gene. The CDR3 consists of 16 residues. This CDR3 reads CASSPQAGVRTGELFF. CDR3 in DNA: TGTGCCAGCTCACCACAGGCGGGAGTAAGAACCGGGGAGCTGTTTTTT.

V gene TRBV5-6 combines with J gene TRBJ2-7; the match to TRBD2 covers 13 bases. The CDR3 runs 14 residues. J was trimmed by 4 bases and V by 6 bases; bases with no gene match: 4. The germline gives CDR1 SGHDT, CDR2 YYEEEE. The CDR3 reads CASIGLAGDYEQYF. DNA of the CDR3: TGTGCCAGCATTGGACTAGCGGGAGATTACGAGCAGTACTTC.

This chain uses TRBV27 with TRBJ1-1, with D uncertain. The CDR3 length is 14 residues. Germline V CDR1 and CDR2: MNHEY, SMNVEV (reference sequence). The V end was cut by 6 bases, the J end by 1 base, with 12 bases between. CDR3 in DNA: TGTGCCAGCAGACCGTGGGCGGCGAACACTGAAGCTTTCTTT. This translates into CASRPWAANTEAFF.

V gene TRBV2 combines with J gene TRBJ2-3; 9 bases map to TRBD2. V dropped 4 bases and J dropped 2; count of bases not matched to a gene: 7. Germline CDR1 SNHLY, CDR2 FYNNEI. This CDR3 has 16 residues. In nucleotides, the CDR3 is TGTGCCAGCAGTGCTACGGCGGGAGGGCCCACAGATACGCAGTATTTT. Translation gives CASSATAGGPTDTQYF.

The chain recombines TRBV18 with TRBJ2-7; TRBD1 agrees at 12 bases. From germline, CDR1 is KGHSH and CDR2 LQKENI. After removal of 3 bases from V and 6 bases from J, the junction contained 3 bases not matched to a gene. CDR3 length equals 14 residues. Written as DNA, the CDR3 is TGTGCCAGCTCACCGGGACAGGGGGCGCGCGAGCAGTACTTC. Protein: CASSPGQGAREQYF.

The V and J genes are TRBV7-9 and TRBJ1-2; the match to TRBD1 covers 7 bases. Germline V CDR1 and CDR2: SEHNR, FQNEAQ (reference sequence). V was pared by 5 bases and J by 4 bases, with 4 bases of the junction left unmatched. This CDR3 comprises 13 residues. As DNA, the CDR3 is TGTGCCAGCAGCCTCACAGGGGCCTATGGCTACACCTTC. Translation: CASSLTGAYGYTF.

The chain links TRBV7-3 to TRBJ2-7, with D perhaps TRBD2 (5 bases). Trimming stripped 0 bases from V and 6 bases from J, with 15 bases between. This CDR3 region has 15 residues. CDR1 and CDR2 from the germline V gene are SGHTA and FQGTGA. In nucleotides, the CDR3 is TGTGCCAGCAGCTTAACGGCCAGTTCTCGGGGCGAGCAGTACTTC. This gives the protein CASSLTASSRGEQYF.

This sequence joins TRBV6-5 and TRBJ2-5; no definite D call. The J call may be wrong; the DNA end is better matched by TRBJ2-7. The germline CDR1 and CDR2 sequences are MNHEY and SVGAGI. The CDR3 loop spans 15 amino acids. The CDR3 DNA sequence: TGTGCCAGCAGTTACGGGCTGCGGTCCGGATACGAGCAGTACTTC. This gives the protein CASSYGLRSGYEQYF.

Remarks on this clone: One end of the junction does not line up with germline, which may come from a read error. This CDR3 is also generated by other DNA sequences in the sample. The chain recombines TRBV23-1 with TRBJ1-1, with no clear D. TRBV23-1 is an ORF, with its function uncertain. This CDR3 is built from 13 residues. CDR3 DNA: TGCGCCAGCAGTCATAGTTTCCACACCGAAGCTTTCTTT. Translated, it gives CASSHSFHTEAFF.

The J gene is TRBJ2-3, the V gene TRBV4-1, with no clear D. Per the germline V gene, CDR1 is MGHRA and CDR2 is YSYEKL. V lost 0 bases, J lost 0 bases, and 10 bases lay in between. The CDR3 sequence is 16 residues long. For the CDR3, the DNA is TGCGCCAGCAGCCAAGATAGCAGTTCTAGCACAGATACGCAGTATTTT. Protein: CASSQDSSSSTDTQYF.

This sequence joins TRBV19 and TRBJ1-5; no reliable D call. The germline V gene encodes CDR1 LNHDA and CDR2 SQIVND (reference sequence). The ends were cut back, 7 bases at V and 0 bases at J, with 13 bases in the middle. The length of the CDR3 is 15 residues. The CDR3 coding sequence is TGTGCCAGTAAAGGCCCGGATTATAGCAATCAGCCCCAGCATTTT. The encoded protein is CASKGPDYSNQPQHF.

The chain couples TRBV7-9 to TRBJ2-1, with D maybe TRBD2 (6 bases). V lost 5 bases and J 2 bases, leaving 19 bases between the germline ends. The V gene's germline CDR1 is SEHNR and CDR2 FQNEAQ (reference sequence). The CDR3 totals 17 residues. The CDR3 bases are TGTGCCAGCAGCATTACGGGAGCGGGTGTCCCCTACAATGAGCAGTTCTTC. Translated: CASSITGAGVPYNEQFF.

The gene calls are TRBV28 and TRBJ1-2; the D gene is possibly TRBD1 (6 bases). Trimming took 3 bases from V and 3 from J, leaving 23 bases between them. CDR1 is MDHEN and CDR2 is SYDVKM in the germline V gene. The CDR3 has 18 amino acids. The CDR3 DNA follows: TGTGCCAGCAGTTTTGACCGGACAGCCTCGTACCACCACTATGGCTACACCTTC. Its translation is CASSFDRTASYHHYGYTF.

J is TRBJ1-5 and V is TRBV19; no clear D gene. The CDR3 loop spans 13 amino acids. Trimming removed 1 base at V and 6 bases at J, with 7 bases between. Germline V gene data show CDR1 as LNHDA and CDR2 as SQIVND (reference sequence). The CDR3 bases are TGTGCCAGTAGTATAGGGGCCCTTCAGCCCCAGCATTTT. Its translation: CASSIGALQPQHF. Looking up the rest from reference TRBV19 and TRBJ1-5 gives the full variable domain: DGGITQSPKYLFRKEGQNVTLSCEQNLNHDAMYWYRQDPGQGLRLIYYSQIVNDFQKGDIAEGYSVSREKKESFPLTVTSAQKNPTAFYLCASSIGALQPQHFGDGTRLSIL.

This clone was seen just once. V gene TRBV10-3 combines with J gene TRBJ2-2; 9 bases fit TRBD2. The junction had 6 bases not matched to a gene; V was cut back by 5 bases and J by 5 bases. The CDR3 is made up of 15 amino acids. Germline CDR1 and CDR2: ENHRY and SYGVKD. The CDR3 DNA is TGTGCCATCAGTATTAGCGGGGGTACTACCGGGGAGCTGTTTTTT. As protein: CAISISGGTTGELFF.

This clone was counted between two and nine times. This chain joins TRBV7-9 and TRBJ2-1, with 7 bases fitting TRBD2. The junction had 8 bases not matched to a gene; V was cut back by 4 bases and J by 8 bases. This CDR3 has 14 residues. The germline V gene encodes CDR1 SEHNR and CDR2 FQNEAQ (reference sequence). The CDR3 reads CASSSGLGVDEQFF. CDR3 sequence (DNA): TGTGCCAGCAGCTCCGGACTAGGTGTCGATGAGCAGTTCTTC.